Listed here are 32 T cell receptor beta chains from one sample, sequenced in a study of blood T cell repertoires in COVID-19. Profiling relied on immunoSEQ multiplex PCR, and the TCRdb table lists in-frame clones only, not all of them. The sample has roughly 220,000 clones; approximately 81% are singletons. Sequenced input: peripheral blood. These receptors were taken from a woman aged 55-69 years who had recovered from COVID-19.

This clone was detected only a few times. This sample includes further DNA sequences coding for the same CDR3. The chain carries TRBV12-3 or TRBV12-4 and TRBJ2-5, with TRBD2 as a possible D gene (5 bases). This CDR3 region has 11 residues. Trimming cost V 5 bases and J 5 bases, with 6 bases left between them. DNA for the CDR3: TGTGCCAGCAGTCCGGGGGAGACCCAGTACTTC. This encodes CASSPGETQYF.

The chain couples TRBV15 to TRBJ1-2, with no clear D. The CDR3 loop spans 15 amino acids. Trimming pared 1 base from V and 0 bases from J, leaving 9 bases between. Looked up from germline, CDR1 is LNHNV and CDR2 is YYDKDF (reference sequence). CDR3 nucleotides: TGTGCCACCAGCAGAGCGCAGGCGTCTAACTATGGCTACACCTTC. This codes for CATSRAQASNYGYTF.

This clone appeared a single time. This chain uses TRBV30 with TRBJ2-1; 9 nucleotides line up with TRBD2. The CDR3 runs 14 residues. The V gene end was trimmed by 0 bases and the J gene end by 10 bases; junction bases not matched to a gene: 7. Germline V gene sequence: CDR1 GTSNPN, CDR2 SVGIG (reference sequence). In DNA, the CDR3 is TGTGCCTGGAGTGTAGCGGGGGGTCCCGGAGAGCAGTTCTTC. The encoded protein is CAWSVAGGPGEQFF.

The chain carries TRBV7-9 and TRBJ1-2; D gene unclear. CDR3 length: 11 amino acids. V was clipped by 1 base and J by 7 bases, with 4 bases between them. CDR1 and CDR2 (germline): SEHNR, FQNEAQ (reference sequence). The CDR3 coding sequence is TGTGCCAGCAGCTTAGGGCTTGGCTACACCTTC. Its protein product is CASSLGLGYTF.

CDR3 protein: CASSGQAPLNSGNTIYF. CDR3 DNA sequence: TGCGCCAGCAGTGGACAGGCCCCACTTAACTCTGGAAACACCATATATTTT. V and J are TRBV10-1 and TRBJ1-3; tentative D call: TRBD1 (6 bases). This CDR3 has 17 residues. Trimming left V 4 bases short and J 0 bases short, with 16 bases between. Germline-derived CDR1 and CDR2 are WNHNN and SYGVQD (reference sequence).

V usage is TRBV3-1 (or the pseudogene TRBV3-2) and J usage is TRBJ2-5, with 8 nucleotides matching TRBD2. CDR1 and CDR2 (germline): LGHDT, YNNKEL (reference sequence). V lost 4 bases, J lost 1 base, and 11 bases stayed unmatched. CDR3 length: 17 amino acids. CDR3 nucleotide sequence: TGTGCCAGCAGCCTCGAGGGCCGGGGGGGCCCCCAAGAGACCCAGTACTTC. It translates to CASSLEGRGGPQETQYF.

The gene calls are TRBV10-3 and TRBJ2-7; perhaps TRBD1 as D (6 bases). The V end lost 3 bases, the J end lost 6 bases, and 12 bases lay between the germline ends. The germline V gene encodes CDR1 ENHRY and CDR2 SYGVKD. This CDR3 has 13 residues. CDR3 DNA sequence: TGTGCCATCAGTGAAGACAGGTCCCCCGAGCAGTACTTC. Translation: CAISEDRSPEQYF.

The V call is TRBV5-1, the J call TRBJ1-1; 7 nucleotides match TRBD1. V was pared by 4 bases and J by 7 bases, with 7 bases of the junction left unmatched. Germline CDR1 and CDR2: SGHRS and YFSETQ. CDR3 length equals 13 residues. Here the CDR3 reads CASSPSGTDEAFF. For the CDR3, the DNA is TGCGCCAGCAGCCCATCCGGGACAGATGAAGCTTTCTTT.

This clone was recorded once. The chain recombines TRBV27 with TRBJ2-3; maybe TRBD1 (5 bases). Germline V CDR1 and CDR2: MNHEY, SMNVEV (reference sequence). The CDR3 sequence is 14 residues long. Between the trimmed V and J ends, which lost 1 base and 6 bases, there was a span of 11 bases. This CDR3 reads CASSLYLGDDTQYF. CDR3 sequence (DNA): TGTGCCAGCAGTTTATATCTAGGGGATGATACGCAGTATTTT.

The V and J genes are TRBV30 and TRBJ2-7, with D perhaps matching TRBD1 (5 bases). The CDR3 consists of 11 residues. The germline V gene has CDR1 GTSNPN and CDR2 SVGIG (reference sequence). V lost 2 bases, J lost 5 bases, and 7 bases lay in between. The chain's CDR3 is CAWSRGNEQYF. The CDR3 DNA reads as TGTGCCTGGAGTAGGGGCAACGAGCAGTACTTC.

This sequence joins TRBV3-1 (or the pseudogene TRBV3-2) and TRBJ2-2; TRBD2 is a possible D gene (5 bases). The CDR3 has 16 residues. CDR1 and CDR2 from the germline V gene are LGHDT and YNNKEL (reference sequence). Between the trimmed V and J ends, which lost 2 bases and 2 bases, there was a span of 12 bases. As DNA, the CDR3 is TGTGCCAGCAGCCAAAGTAGGACGGGAAACACCGGGGAGCTGTTTTTT. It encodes CASSQSRTGNTGELFF.

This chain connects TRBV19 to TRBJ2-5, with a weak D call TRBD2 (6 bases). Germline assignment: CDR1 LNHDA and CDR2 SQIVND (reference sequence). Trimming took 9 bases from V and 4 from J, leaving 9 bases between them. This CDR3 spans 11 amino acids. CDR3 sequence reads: CASGTSETQYF. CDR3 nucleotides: TGTGCCAGCGGGACTTCAGAGACCCAGTACTTC.

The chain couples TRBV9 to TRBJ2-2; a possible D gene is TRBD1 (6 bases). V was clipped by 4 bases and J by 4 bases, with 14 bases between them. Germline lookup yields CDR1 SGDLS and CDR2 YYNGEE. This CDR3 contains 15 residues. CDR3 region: CASSPRTEATGELFF. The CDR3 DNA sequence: TGTGCCAGCAGCCCACGGACAGAAGCCACCGGGGAGCTGTTTTTT.

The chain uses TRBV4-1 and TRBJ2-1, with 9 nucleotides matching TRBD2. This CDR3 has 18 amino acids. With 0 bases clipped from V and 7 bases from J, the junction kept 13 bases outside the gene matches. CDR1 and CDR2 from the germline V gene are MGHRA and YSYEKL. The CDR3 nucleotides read TGCGCCAGCAGCCAAGATATCCGTAGCGGGGGCCCTGGTAATGAGCAGTTCTTC. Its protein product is CASSQDIRSGGPGNEQFF.

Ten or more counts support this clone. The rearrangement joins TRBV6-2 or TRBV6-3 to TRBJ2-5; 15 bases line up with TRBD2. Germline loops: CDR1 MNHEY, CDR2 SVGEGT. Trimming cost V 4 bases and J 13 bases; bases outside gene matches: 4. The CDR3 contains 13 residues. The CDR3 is CASSLGTSGGLYF. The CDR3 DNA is TGTGCCAGCAGTTTGGGGACTAGCGGGGGGTTGTACTTC.

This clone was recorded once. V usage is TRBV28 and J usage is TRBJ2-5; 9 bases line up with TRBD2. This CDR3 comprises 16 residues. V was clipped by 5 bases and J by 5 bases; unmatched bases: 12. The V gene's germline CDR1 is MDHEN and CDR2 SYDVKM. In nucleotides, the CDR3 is TGTGCCAGCAGTCTTTTAGGCGGGGGGGCCATTGAGACCCAGTACTTC. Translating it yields CASSLLGGGAIETQYF.

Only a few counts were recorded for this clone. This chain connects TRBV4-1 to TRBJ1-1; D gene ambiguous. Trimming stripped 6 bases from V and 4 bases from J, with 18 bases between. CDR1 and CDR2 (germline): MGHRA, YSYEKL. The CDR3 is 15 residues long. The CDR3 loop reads CASRGLTGSFTEAFF. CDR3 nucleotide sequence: TGCGCCAGCAGAGGATTGACCGGGTCATTCACTGAAGCTTTCTTT.

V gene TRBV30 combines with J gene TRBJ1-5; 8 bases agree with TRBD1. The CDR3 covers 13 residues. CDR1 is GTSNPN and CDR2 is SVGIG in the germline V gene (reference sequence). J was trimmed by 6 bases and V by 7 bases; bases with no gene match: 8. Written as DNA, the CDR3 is TGTGCCTTATCAGGGGGCGCCGGTCAGCCCCAGCATTTT. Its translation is CALSGGAGQPQHF.

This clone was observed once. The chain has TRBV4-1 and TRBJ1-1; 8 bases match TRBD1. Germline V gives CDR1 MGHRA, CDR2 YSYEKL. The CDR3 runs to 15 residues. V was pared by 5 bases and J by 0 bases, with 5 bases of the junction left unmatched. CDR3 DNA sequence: TGCGCCAGCAGCACACAGACAGGGGTGAACACTGAAGCTTTCTTT. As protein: CASSTQTGVNTEAFF.

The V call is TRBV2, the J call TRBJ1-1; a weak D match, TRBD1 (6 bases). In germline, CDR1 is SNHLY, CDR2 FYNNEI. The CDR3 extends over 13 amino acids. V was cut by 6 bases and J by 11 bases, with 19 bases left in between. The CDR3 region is CASSSAGGGRAFF. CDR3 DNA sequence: TGTGCCAGCAGCTCCGCGGGGGGCGGTAGGGCTTTCTTT.

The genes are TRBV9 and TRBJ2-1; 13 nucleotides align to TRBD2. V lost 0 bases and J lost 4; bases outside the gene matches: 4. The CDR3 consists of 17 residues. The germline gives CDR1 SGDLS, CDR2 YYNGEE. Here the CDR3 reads CASSVGTSGGEYNEQFF. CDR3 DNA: TGTGCCAGCAGCGTAGGTACTAGCGGGGGGGAGTACAATGAGCAGTTCTTC.

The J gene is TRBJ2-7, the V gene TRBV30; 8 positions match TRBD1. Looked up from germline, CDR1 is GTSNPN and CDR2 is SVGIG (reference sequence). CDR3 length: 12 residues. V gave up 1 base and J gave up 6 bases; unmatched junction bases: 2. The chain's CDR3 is CAWSATGGEQYF. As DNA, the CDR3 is TGTGCCTGGAGTGCAACAGGGGGCGAGCAGTACTTC.

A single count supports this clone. The CDR3 DNA is TGTGCCATCAGTGAGTCGAAGGGGAACGGGGAGCTGTTTTTT. Residues: CAISESKGNGELFF. The chain combines TRBV10-3 with TRBJ2-2; D might be TRBD1 (5 bases). The germline V and J ends were trimmed by 0 bases and 7 bases, with 9 bases remaining between them. The germline gives CDR1 ENHRY, CDR2 SYGVKD. The CDR3 is made up of 14 amino acids.

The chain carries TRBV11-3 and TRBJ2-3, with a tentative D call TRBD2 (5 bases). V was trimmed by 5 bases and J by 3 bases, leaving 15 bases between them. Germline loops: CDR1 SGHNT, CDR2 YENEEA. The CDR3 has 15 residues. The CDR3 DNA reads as TGTGCCAGCAGCAGTGAGGGCCTAGGAACAGATACGCAGTATTTT. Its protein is CASSSEGLGTDTQYF. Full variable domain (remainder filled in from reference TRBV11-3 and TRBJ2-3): EAGVVQSPRYKIIEKKQPVAFWCNPISGHNTLYWYLQNLGQGPELLIRYENEEAVDDSQLPKDRFSAERLKGVDSTLKIQPAELGDSAVYLCASSSEGLGTDTQYFGPGTRLTVL.

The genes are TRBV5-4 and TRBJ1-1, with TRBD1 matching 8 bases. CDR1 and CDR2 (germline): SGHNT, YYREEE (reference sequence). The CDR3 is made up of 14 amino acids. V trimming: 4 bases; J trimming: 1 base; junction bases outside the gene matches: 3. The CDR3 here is CASSNDRGNTEAFF. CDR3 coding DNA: TGTGCCAGCAGCAATGACAGGGGGAACACTGAAGCTTTCTTT.

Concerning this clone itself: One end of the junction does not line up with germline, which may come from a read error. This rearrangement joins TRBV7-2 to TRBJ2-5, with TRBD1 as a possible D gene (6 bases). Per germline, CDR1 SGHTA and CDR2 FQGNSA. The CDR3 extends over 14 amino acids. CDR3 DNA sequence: TGTGCCGGCAGAAGGGGGTTCGGCCAAGAGACCCAGTACTTC. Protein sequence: CAGRRGFGQETQYF.

The CDR3 bases are TGTGCCAGCAGCCCCCATAGGGGACAGGGGAGTGAAAAACTGTTTTTT. Its protein is CASSPHRGQGSEKLFF. The rearrangement joins TRBV3-1 (or the pseudogene TRBV3-2) to TRBJ1-4, with 10 bases fitting TRBD1. Trimming cost V 4 bases and J 7 bases; bases outside gene matches: 9. CDR1 is LGHDT and CDR2 is YNNKEL in the germline V gene (reference sequence). CDR3 length: 16 residues.

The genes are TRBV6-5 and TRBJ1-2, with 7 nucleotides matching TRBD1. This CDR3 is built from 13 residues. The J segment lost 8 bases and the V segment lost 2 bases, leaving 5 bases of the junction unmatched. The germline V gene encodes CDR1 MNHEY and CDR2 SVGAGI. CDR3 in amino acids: CASSYDREGGYTF. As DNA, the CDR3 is TGTGCCAGCAGTTACGACAGGGAAGGAGGCTACACCTTC.

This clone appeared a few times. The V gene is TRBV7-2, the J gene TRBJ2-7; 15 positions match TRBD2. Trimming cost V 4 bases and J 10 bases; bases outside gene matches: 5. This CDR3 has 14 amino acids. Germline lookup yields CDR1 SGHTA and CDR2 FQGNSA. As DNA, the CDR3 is TGTGCCAGCAGCTCCGGACTAGCGGGGGGGCGCCAGTACTTC. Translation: CASSSGLAGGRQYF. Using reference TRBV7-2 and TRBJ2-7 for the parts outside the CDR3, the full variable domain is GAGVSQSPSNKVTEKGKDVELRCDPISGHTALYWYRQSLGQGLEFLIYFQGNSAPDKSGLPSDRFSAERTGGSVSTLTIQRTQQEDSAVYLCASSSGLAGGRQYFGPGTRLTVT.

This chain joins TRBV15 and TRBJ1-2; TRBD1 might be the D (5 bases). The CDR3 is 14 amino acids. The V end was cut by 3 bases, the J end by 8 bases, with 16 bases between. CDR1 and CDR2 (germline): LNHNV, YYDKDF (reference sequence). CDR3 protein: CATSSSRQPSGYTF. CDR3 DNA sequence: TGTGCCACCAGCAGCTCGAGACAGCCGTCCGGCTACACCTTC.

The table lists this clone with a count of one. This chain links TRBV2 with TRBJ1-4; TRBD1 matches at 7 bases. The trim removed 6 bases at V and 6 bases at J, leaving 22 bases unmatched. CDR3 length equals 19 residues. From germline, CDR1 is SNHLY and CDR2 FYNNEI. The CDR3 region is CASRDPRQGARADDEKLFF. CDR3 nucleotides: TGTGCCAGCAGGGACCCTCGACAGGGCGCCCGGGCTGATGATGAAAAACTGTTTTTT.

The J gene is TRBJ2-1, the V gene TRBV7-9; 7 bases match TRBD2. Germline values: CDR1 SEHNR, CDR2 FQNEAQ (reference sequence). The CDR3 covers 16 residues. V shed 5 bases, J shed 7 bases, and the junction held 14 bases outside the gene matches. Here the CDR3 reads CASSLLLAMGRNEQFF. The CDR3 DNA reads TGTGCCAGCAGCCTCTTACTAGCGATGGGGAGAAATGAGCAGTTCTTC.